This TCR beta chain comes out of a study of cytomegalovirus exposure and HLA in healthy donors. In the study overall: Ancestry clustering placed around four fifths of several hundred genotyped donors in the Caucasian-associated cluster.

The PCR used 60 Vbeta and 13 Jbeta primers. The table came from immunoSEQ multiplex PCR; TCRdb's copy has only in-frame clones and leaves some out. The table has around 190,000 clones, just under 75% seen once. Regarding this clone: Its antigen is undetermined.

Germline-derived CDR1 and CDR2 are WNHNN and SYGVQD (reference sequence). The CDR3 totals 15 residues. Trimming cost V 0 bases and J 5 bases, with 10 bases left between them. Study-level findings and limits: Association of a missense DCLRE1C variant with TCR beta V- and J-gene trimming was reported in a later analysis.

Sequencing was performed on PBMCs. The chain links TRBV10-1 to TRBJ1-4; a possible D gene is TRBD1 (6 bases). The origin of this receptor is a woman under 40 in good health and CMV-seropositive. The CDR3 bases are TGCGCCAGCAGTGAGTCACAGGGCCAAAATGAAAAACTGTTTTTT. As protein: CASSESQGQNEKLFF.